This record covers a single TCR beta chain. The data are from a study of blood T cell repertoires in COVID-19. Germline-derived CDR1 and CDR2 are SNHLY and FYNNEI. J gave up 8 bases and V 1 base, and 8 bases lay outside the gene matches. This CDR3 spans 15 amino acids. TCRdb's copy holds only in-frame clones and misses some; the assay was immunoSEQ multiplex PCR. The sample contains about 330,000 clones, 80% to 90% of which appear only once. The sequencing sample was made of peripheral blood. The V and J genes are TRBV2 and TRBJ1-5, with TRBD1 matching over 7 bases. This clonotype was obtained from a man younger than 40 with COVID-19, enrolled during active disease. The CDR3 DNA follows: TGTGCCAGCAGTGAAGGCCGGGACAGCCGAAAGCCCCAGCATTTT. This translates into CASSEGRDSRKPQHF.